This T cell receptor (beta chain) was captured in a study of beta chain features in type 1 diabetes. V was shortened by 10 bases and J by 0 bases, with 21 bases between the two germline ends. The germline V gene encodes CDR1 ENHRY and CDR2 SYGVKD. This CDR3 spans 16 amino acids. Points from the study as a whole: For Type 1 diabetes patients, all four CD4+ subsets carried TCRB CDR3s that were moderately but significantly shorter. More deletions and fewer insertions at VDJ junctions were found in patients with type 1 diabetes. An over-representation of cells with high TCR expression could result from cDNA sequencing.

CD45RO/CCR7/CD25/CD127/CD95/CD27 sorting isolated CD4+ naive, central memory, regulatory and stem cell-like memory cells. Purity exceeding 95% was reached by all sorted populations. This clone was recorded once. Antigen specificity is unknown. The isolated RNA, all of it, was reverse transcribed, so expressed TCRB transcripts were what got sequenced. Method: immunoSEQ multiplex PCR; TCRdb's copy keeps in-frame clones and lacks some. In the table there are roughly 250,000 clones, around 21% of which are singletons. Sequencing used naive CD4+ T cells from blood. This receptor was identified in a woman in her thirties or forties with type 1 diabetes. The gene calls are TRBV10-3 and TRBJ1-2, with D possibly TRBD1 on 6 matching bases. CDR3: CATMGAGGPANYGYTF. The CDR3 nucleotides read TGTGCCACGATGGGAGCGGGGGGCCCAGCTAACTATGGCTACACCTTC.